Presented here are 25 T cell receptor beta chains from one specimen sequenced in a study of blood T cell repertoires in COVID-19. Only in-frame clones appear in the TCRdb table, and some are missing; sequencing was by immunoSEQ multiplex PCR. The data hold 70,000 to 95,000 clones, with roughly 81% observed a single time. The sequencing input was peripheral blood. The receptors originated from a woman in her seventies with acute or convalescent COVID-19.

A word on this clone: At one boundary the junction diverges from the germline segment, which might be a read error. The V call is TRBV29-1, the J call TRBJ1-2; TRBD1 aligns across 8 bases. The CDR3 consists of 14 residues. Germline V lookup: CDR1 SQVTM, CDR2 ANQGSEA. The CDR3 nucleotides read TGCAGCGCTGAAGAGACAGGGGCGGCCTATGGCTACACCTTC. This encodes CSAEETGAAYGYTF. Drawing the rest from reference TRBV29-1 and TRBJ1-2, the complete variable domain is SAVISQKPSRDICQRGTSLTIQCQVDSQVTMMFWYRQQPGQSLTLIATANQGSEATYESGFVIDKFPISRPNLTFSTLTVSNMSPEDSSIYLCSAEETGAAYGYTFGSGTRLTVV.

The V call is TRBV24-1, the J call TRBJ2-7; 11 bases align to TRBD1. CDR1 and CDR2 from the germline V gene are KGHDR and SFDVKD. CDR3 length: 13 amino acids. Unmatched junction bases numbered 6, after V lost 10 bases and J lost 5 bases. The CDR3 DNA follows: TGTGCCACTCAAAGGACAGGGGGCCACGAGCAGTACTTC. It is translated as CATQRTGGHEQYF.

The V and J genes are TRBV7-9 and TRBJ2-2; D is perhaps TRBD1 (5 bases). Trimming shortened V by 7 bases and J by 1 base, and 16 bases separated the two germline ends. Germline CDR1 and CDR2: SEHNR and FQNEAQ (reference sequence). This CDR3 is built from 16 residues. This CDR3 reads CASTPRARVNTGELFF. CDR3 DNA: TGTGCCAGCACCCCCAGGGCCAGGGTGAACACCGGGGAGCTGTTTTTT.

The chain uses TRBV6-5 and TRBJ1-5, with D tentatively TRBD1 (6 bases). The CDR3 length is 14 residues. Deletions cut 8 bases from V and 5 bases from J, with 16 bases between. The germline CDR1 and CDR2 sequences are MNHEY and SVGAGI. CDR3 region: CASGRAGEDQPQHF. The CDR3 DNA reads as TGTGCCAGCGGCCGGGCAGGGGAAGATCAGCCCCAGCATTTT.

This chain uses TRBV2 with TRBJ1-3; 11 nucleotides line up with TRBD1. The length of the CDR3 is 15 residues. J was trimmed by 2 bases and V by 5 bases; bases with no gene match: 2. CDR1 and CDR2 from the germline V gene are SNHLY and FYNNEI. The CDR3 loop reads CASSSGQGAGNTIYF. CDR3 bases: TGTGCCAGCAGTTCGGGACAGGGGGCTGGAAACACCATATATTTT.

The chain couples TRBV3-1 (or the pseudogene TRBV3-2) to TRBJ2-7; 7 bases line up with TRBD1. The CDR3 consists of 14 residues. V lost 4 bases to trimming and J lost 0 bases; unmatched junction nucleotides: 3. Germline CDR1 is LGHDT and CDR2 is YNNKEL (reference sequence). The CDR3 loop reads CASSPRDSSYEQYF. The CDR3, as DNA: TGTGCCAGCAGCCCTCGGGACAGCTCCTACGAGCAGTACTTC.

The chain combines TRBV5-1 with TRBJ1-4; the D gene is possibly TRBD1 (5 bases). The CDR3 totals 15 residues. The germline CDR1 and CDR2 sequences are SGHRS and YFSETQ. Trimming pared 2 bases from V and 3 bases from J, leaving 11 bases between. CDR3 residues: CASSLGRDANEKLFF. In DNA form, the CDR3 reads TGCGCCAGCAGCTTAGGCAGGGATGCTAATGAAAAACTGTTTTTT.

This chain joins TRBV12-3 or TRBV12-4 and TRBJ2-7; D gene ambiguous. V gave up 7 bases and J gave up 3 bases, with 13 bases separating them. This CDR3 is 13 amino acids long. CDR3 residues: CASTPAGSYEQYF. For the CDR3, the DNA is TGTGCCAGCACCCCCGCAGGCAGCTACGAGCAGTACTTC.

The chain combines TRBV9 with TRBJ2-4, with D possibly matching TRBD1 (6 bases). CDR1 SGDLS and CDR2 YYNGEE come from the germline V gene. This CDR3 has 16 residues. Trimming stripped 3 bases from V and 0 bases from J, with 13 bases between. CDR3 nucleotide sequence: TGTGCCAGCAGCGGAGGGACACTTATAGCCAAAAACATTCAGTACTTC. Protein product: CASSGGTLIAKNIQYF.

This chain joins TRBV14 and TRBJ2-2; D is possibly TRBD1 (5 bases). V lost 0 bases to trimming and J lost 5 bases, with 22 bases between them. The CDR3 has 19 amino acids. CDR1 and CDR2 from the germline V gene are SGHDN and FVKESK. The CDR3 DNA sequence: TGTGCCAGCAGCCAAGATACTCGTAGGGGCCCTAAGACGACCGGGGAGCTGTTTTTT. Protein: CASSQDTRRGPKTTGELFF.

This clone occurred once. This sequence joins TRBV28 and TRBJ2-7; D might be TRBD1 (6 bases). CDR1 and CDR2 (germline): MDHEN, SYDVKM. Deletions cut 3 bases from V and 4 bases from J, with 13 bases between. The CDR3 extends over 14 amino acids. In nucleotides, the CDR3 is TGTGCCAGCAGTTTGAACAGGGTTAGTTACGAGCAGTACTTC. Amino acid sequence: CASSLNRVSYEQYF.

V and J are TRBV28 and TRBJ2-2; 8 bases match TRBD2. This CDR3 spans 17 amino acids. Germline CDR1 is MDHEN and CDR2 is SYDVKM. J was trimmed by 7 bases and V by 5 bases; bases with no gene match: 15. The chain's CDR3 is CASSRPGGSGNGGELFF. The DNA of the CDR3 is TGTGCCAGCAGTCGTCCCGGTGGTAGCGGGAATGGCGGGGAGCTGTTTTTT.

The V gene is TRBV6-1, the J gene TRBJ2-1, with 13 bases fitting TRBD2. V was clipped by 2 bases and J by 7 bases; unmatched bases: 2. CDR3 length: 15 amino acids. CDR1 is MNHNS and CDR2 is SASEGT in the germline V gene. The DNA for the CDR3 is TGTGCCAGCAGTGAATTACTAGCGGGAGGGAATGAGCAGTTCTTC. It is translated as CASSELLAGGNEQFF.

V is TRBV27 and J is TRBJ1-5; TRBD1 matches 10 bases. The germline CDR1 and CDR2 sequences are MNHEY and SMNVEV (reference sequence). V lost 8 bases to trimming and J lost 0 bases; unmatched junction nucleotides: 10. The CDR3 contains 17 residues. CDR3 amino acids: CASGRDRGLYSNQPQHF. The CDR3 DNA sequence: TGTGCCAGCGGCCGGGACAGGGGCCTCTATAGCAATCAGCCCCAGCATTTT.

This clone is a singleton in its sample. This chain joins TRBV11-3 and TRBJ2-5; TRBD2 agrees at 9 bases. The CDR3 spans 15 residues. Germline-derived CDR1 and CDR2 are SGHNT and YENEEA. The V segment lost 4 bases and the J segment 5 bases; nucleotides outside the gene matches: 8. The CDR3 region is CASSSSGLAAETQYF. For the CDR3, the DNA is TGTGCCAGCAGCTCATCGGGACTAGCTGCGGAGACCCAGTACTTC.

The chain is built from TRBV5-1 and TRBJ2-3, with 7 positions matching TRBD2. V was clipped by 1 base and J by 4 bases; unmatched bases: 9. Germline V gene sequence: CDR1 SGHRS, CDR2 YFSETQ. This CDR3 comprises 16 residues. The CDR3 loop reads CASSLQRRLAADTQYF. CDR3 DNA: TGCGCCAGCAGCTTGCAAAGGAGACTAGCAGCAGATACGCAGTATTTT.

The V call is TRBV6-7, the J call TRBJ2-7; D not resolved. TRBV6-7 carries the ORF label, with uncertain function. V lost 0 bases, J lost 5 bases, and 14 bases lay in between. The CDR3 loop spans 15 amino acids. CDR3 DNA sequence: TGTGCCAGCAGTTACTCGGGCAAAAGGCGCAACGAGCAGTACTTC. Translation: CASSYSGKRRNEQYF.

The V gene is TRBV28, the J gene TRBJ2-3; perhaps TRBD1 as D (8 bases). V gave up 8 bases and J gave up 4 bases, with 16 bases separating them. Germline loops: CDR1 MDHEN, CDR2 SYDVKM. The CDR3 is 14 amino acids. The DNA of the CDR3 is TGTGCCAGCTGTCGGACAGGGAGGGCAGATACGCAGTATTTT. Translation gives CASCRTGRADTQYF.

This chain links TRBV7-2 with TRBJ2-3, with D perhaps TRBD1 (5 bases). V lost 1 base, J lost 2 bases, and 13 bases lay in between. The CDR3 loop spans 16 amino acids. Looked up from germline, CDR1 is SGHTA and CDR2 is FQGNSA. Written as DNA, the CDR3 is TGTGCCAGCAGCTTAGGCTCAGGGATACTCACAGATACGCAGTATTTT. Translating gives CASSLGSGILTDTQYF.

The chain couples TRBV9 to TRBJ1-3, with D perhaps matching TRBD1 (6 bases). Germline lookup yields CDR1 SGDLS and CDR2 YYNGEE. This CDR3 comprises 19 residues. Trimming shortened V by 2 bases and J by 0 bases, and 21 bases separated the two germline ends. The CDR3 region has the DNA TGTGCCAGCAGCGTGGGGGCCGGGCTTAGTAGAAGCTCTGGAAACACCATATATTTT. Its translation is CASSVGAGLSRSSGNTIYF.

The V gene is TRBV7-2, the J gene TRBJ1-2; unclear D gene. V lost 2 bases, J lost 2 bases, and 9 bases lay in between. The CDR3 loop spans 14 amino acids. CDR1 and CDR2 (germline): SGHTA, FQGNSA. The CDR3 DNA sequence: TGTGCCAGCAGCTTAAAACCAGGCAACTATGGCTACACCTTC. This encodes CASSLKPGNYGYTF.

This chain uses TRBV5-1 with TRBJ2-3; 7 bases fit TRBD2. CDR1 is SGHRS, CDR2 YFSETQ, per germline. The CDR3 sequence is 17 residues long. The V and J ends lost 5 bases and 0 bases, in that order; junction bases with no gene match: 12. CDR3 nucleotide sequence: TGCGCCAGCAGAGGGTTGGGAGGGCCGGGTAGCACAGATACGCAGTATTTT. Its protein product is CASRGLGGPGSTDTQYF.

This chain connects TRBV7-8 to TRBJ2-7, with 10 nucleotides matching TRBD1. From germline, CDR1 is SGHVS and CDR2 FQNEAQ. CDR3 length: 16 amino acids. V was clipped by 5 bases and J by 3 bases; unmatched bases: 10. The CDR3 is CASSPRGGQGFYEQYF. Written as DNA, the CDR3 is TGTGCCAGCAGCCCTAGAGGGGGACAGGGGTTCTACGAGCAGTACTTC.

The gene calls are TRBV13 and TRBJ2-1; TRBD2 might be the D (6 bases). V lost 3 bases to trimming and J lost 4 bases, with 13 bases between them. Germline V gene sequence: CDR1 PRHDT, CDR2 FYEKMQ (reference sequence). CDR3 length: 15 amino acids. The DNA of the CDR3 is TGTGCCAGCAGCTTCATATTAGCGGAATACAATGAGCAGTTCTTC. It specifies CASSFILAEYNEQFF.

This chain uses TRBV28 with TRBJ1-1; possibly TRBD1 for D (5 bases). Trimming shortened V by 4 bases and J by 11 bases, and 11 bases separated the two germline ends. Germline CDR1 is MDHEN and CDR2 is SYDVKM. The CDR3 covers 11 residues. CDR3 sequence reads: CASSWVAGAFF. The CDR3 nucleotides read TGTGCCAGCAGTTGGGTGGCAGGGGCTTTCTTT. The full variable domain, rest sourced from reference TRBV28 and TRBJ1-1, is DVKVTQSSRYLVKRTGEKVFLECVQDMDHENMFWYRQDPGLGLRLIYFSYDVKMKEKGDIPEGYSVSREKKERFSLILESASTNQTSMYLCASSWVAGAFFGQGTRLTVV.